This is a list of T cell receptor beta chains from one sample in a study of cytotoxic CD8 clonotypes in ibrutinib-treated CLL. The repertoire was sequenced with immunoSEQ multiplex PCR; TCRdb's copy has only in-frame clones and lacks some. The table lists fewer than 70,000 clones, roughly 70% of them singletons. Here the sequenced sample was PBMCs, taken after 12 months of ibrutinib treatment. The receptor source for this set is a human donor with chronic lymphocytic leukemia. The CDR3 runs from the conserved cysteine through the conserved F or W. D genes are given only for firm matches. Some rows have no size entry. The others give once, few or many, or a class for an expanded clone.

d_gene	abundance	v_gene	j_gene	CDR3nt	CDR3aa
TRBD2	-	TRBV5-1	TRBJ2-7	TGCGCCAGCAGCTTGGCCCCGGGGCGGGAGCTCCACGAGCAGTACTTC	CASSLAPGRELHEQYF
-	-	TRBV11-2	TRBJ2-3	TGTGCCAGCAGCTTAGCCAGGAGCACAGATACGCAGTATTTT	CASSLARSTDTQYF
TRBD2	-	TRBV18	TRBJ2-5	TGTGCCAGCTCACCGCGGCTAGCGGGAGTAGAGACCCAGTACTTC	CASSPRLAGVETQYF
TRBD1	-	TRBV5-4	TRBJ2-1	TGTGCCAGCAGCCCAGGACAGGGACGGCATGAGCAGTTCTTC	CASSPGQGRHEQFF
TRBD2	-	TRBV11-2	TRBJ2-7	TGTGCCAGCAGCTGGGAACTAGCGGCCTACGAGCAGTACTTC	CASSWELAAYEQYF
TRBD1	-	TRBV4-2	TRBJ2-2	TGTGCCAGCAGCGCCGACAGGGGCGAGTTCGGGGAGCTGTTTTTT	CASSADRGEFGELFF
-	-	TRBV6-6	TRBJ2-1	TGTGCCAGCATTGACATTTTCAGTGAGCAGTTCTTC	CASIDIFSEQFF
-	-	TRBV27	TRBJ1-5	TGTGCCAGCAAAAGAGGGAATAGCAATCAGCCCCAGCATTTT	CASKRGNSNQPQHF
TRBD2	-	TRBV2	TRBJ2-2	TGTGCCAGCAGTGGACTAGCGGGAGAGGCCGGGGAGCTGTTTTTT	CASSGLAGEAGELFF
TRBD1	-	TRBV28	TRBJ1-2	TGTGCCAGCAGTGGAACCAGGGGGTATGGCTACACCTTC	CASSGTRGYGYTF
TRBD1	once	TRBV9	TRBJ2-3	TGTGCCAGCAGCGCTGACAGGGGTAGCACAGATACGCAGTATTTT	CASSADRGSTDTQYF
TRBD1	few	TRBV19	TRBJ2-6	TGTGCCAGTAGTCTCACCGGGACAGGGGCTGGGGCCAACGTCCTGACTTTC	CASSLTGTGAGANVLTF
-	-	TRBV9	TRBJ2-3	TGTGCCAGCAGCGTAGGTTTAAGGGATACGCAGTATTTT	CASSVGLRDTQYF
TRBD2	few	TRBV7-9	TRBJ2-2	TGTGCCAGCAGCTCATCTAGCGGGCCGAACACCGGGGAGCTGTTTTTT	CASSSSSGPNTGELFF
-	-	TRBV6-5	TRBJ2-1	TGTGCCAGCAGTTGGACAGTTATAGCGGGTCGTAATGAGCAGTTCTTC	CASSWTVIAGRNEQFF
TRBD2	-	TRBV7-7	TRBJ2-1	TGTGCTAGCAGCCAGGGACTAGCGGGAGATGAGCAGTTCTTC	CASSQGLAGDEQFF
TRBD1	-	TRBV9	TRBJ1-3	TGTGCCAGCAGCTACGGACAGGGGGTTACTGGAAACACCATATATTTT	CASSYGQGVTGNTIYF
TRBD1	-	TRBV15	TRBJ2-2	TGTGCCACCAGCATGCGCAGGGGGTTAGGGGAGCTGTTTTTT	CATSMRRGLGELFF
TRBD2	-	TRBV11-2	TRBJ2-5	TGTGCCAGCAGCCCACGGGAGGCCCAAGAGACCCAGTACTTC	CASSPREAQETQYF
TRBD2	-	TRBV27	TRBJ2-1	TGTGCCAGCAGTTCCGGACTAGCGGGAGGTAATGAGCAGTTCTTC	CASSSGLAGGNEQFF
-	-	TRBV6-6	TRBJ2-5	TGTGCCAGCTGGAAGGGTTCCTACGAGGAGCAGTACTTC	CASWKGSYEEQYF
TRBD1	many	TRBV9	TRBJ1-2	TGTGCCAGCAGCCAGACAGGGGGCTACTATGGCTACACCTTC	CASSQTGGYYGYTF
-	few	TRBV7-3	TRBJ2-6	TGTGCCAGCAGCTTTTCTGGGGCCAACGTCCTGACTTTC	CASSFSGANVLTF
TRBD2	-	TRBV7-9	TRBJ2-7	TGTGCCAGCACCCCGACTAGCGGAGCCTACGAGCAGTACTTC	CASTPTSGAYEQYF
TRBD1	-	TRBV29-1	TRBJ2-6	TGCAGCGTTGATACAGGGGGCTCTGGGGCCAACGTCCTGACTTTC	CSVDTGGSGANVLTF
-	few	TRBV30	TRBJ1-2	TGTGCCTGGAGTGAGACAAGCTATGGCTACACCTTC	CAWSETSYGYTF
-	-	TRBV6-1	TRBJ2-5	TGTGCCAGCAGTGACTGGCGGGGCGGTGGGGAGACCCAGTACTTC	CASSDWRGGGETQYF
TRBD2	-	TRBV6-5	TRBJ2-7	TGTGCCAGCAAAATAGCGGGAAGCTCCTACGAGCAGTACTTC	CASKIAGSSYEQYF
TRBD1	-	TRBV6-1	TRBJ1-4	TGTGCCAGCAGTACAGGGGGATTTAATGAAAAACTGTTTTTT	CASSTGGFNEKLFF
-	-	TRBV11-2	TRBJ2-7	TGTGCCAGCAGCTCTGGGGCCTACGAGCAGTACTTC	CASSSGAYEQYF
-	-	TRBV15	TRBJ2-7	TGTGCCACCAGCAGAGAGTTCGCGGTACCGAACTCCTACGAGCAGTACTTC	CATSREFAVPNSYEQYF
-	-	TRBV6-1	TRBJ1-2	TGTGCCAGCAGTGGACGCCAGGGCGGCGGCTACACCTTC	CASSGRQGGGYTF
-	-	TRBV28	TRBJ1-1	TGTGCCAGCAGTTTAAAGGCAGGCCTAACCACCACTGAAGCTTTCTTT	CASSLKAGLTTTEAFF
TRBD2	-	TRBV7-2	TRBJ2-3	TGTGCCAGCAGCCAATGGACTAGCGGAATCACAGATACGCAGTATTTT	CASSQWTSGITDTQYF
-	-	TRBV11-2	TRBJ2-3	TGTGCCAGCAGCTTTGCGTCGGGAAGGGTTGGGTATTTT	CASSFASGRVGYF
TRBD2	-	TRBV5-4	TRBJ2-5	TGTGCCAGCAGCTCGACTAGCGGGGATGTGGAGACCCAGTACTTC	CASSSTSGDVETQYF
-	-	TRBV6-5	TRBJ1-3	TGTGCCAGCAAGATCGATATCGGCTCTGGAAACACCATATATTTT	CASKIDIGSGNTIYF
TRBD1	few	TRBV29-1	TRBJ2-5	TGCAGCGTCGCCCCCCGCCGACAGGGGGTCATAGAGACCCAGTACTTC	CSVAPRRQGVIETQYF
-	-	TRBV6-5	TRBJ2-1	TGTGCCAGCAGTTACTCGATAGAGGGCTTCTACAATGAGCAGTTCTTC	CASSYSIEGFYNEQFF
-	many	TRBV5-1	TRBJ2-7	TGCGCCAGCAGCCGCGGACAGCAAACCTACGAGCAGTACTTC	CASSRGQQTYEQYF
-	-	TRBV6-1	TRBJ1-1	TGTGCCAGCCGACGTATGAACACTGAAGCTTTCTTT	CASRRMNTEAFF
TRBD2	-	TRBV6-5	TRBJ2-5	TGTGCCAGCAGGTGGACTAGCGGGATGCTGGAGACCCAGTACTTC	CASRWTSGMLETQYF
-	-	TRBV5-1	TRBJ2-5	TGCGCCAGCAGCAACTCCCCAGAGACCCAGTACTTC	CASSNSPETQYF
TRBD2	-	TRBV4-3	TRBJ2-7	TGCGCCAGCAGCCAAGATCCACTAGCGACCTACGAGCAGTACTTC	CASSQDPLATYEQYF
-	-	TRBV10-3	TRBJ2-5	TGTGCCATCAGTGTAGCCGGAGAGACCCAGTACTTC	CAISVAGETQYF